Each of the 27 T cell receptor beta chains below was sequenced from the same sample in a study of T-cell reconstitution after alpha-beta-depleted transplantation in children. Preparation of the TCRbeta library was carried out with unique molecular identifiers. TCRdb ran MiXCR on the PCR reads and lists one entry per CDR3 protein. The sample carries almost 600,000 distinct CDR3 sequences, 25% to 30% recorded once. Sequenced here: PBMCs, sampled before TCRalphabeta/CD19-depleted stem cell transplant. These receptors were collected from a boy under two years old with Wiskott-Aldrich syndrome, due to receive a stem cell transplant.

This clonotype was seen a few times. V gene TRBV7-9 combines with J gene TRBJ2-1; no firm D call. Germline V gene lookup returns CDR1 SEHNR and CDR2 FQNEAQ (reference sequence). The V and J ends lost 5 bases and 9 bases respectively, with 8 bases between them. CDR3 size: 11 residues. The CDR3 reads CASSARVEQFF. The CDR3 region has the DNA TGTGCCAGCAGCGCCAGAGTTGAGCAGTTCTTC. The whole variable domain, remainder taken from reference TRBV7-9 and TRBJ2-1, is DTGVSQNPRHKITKRGQNVTFRCDPISEHNRLYWYRQTLGQGPEFLTYFQNEAQLEKSRLLSDRFSAERPKGSFSTLEIQRTEQGDSAMYLCASSARVEQFFGPGTRLTVL.

The chain is built from TRBV20-1 and TRBJ2-1, with 10 bases identical to TRBD2. The V and J ends lost 2 bases and 7 bases, in that order; junction bases with no gene match: 5. The CDR3 has 14 amino acids. CDR1 is DFQATT and CDR2 is SNEGSKA in the germline V gene (reference sequence). The CDR3 nucleotides read TGCAGTGCTAGAAATCCTAGCGGGAGTAATGAGCAGTTCTTC. It encodes CSARNPSGSNEQFF.

This clonotype was observed a handful of times. Here the CDR3 reads CASSFRPGGFGANVLTF. For the CDR3, the DNA is TGTGCCAGCAGTTTCCGGCCAGGGGGCTTTGGGGCCAACGTCCTGACTTTC. The chain links TRBV27 to TRBJ2-6; 8 bases line up with TRBD1. Trimming took 3 bases from V and 3 from J; bases not matched to a gene: 7. The CDR3 is 17 amino acids. Germline V gives CDR1 MNHEY, CDR2 SMNVEV (reference sequence).

This chain links TRBV12-5 with TRBJ2-1; D uncertain. The CDR3 length is 15 residues. Between the trimmed V and J ends, which lost 6 bases and 0 bases, there was a span of 12 bases. Germline lookup yields CDR1 LGHNT and CDR2 FRNRAP. CDR3 in amino acids: CASGFENSSYNEQFF. The CDR3 DNA reads TGTGCTAGTGGATTCGAGAATAGCTCCTACAATGAGCAGTTCTTC.

This clonotype showed up just a few times. V is TRBV12-3 or TRBV12-4 and J is TRBJ1-2, with TRBD1 as a possible D gene (6 bases). The length of the CDR3 is 13 residues. The germline V and J ends were trimmed by 2 bases and 7 bases, with 11 bases remaining between them. CDR3 region: CASSLLQGGGYTF. As DNA, the CDR3 is TGTGCCAGCAGTTTACTACAGGGAGGTGGCTACACCTTC.

The chain combines TRBV7-2 with TRBJ2-6; TRBD1 might be the D (5 bases). Trimming left V 11 bases short and J 4 bases short, with 18 bases between. The CDR3 has 15 amino acids. In germline, CDR1 is SGHTA, CDR2 FQGNSA. The CDR3 loop reads CAVVIRQTGANVLTF. The CDR3 DNA sequence: TGTGCCGTCGTAATACGACAGACCGGGGCCAACGTCCTGACTTTC.

This clonotype has a handful of counts. This sequence joins TRBV12-3 or TRBV12-4 and TRBJ2-7; the D call may be TRBD1 or TRBD2 (5 bases each). This CDR3 spans 17 amino acids. V lost 3 bases, J lost 1 base, and 19 bases lay in between. CDR3 amino acids: CASSFQSPRGRSYEQYF. The CDR3 bases are TGTGCCAGCAGTTTTCAGTCCCCCCGGGGCCGGTCCTACGAGCAGTACTTC.

DNA of the CDR3: TGTGCCAGCAGGACGACAGGGCAAGAGACCCAGTACTTC. Its translation: CASRTTGQETQYF. The V gene is TRBV12-3 or TRBV12-4, the J gene TRBJ2-5, with TRBD1 matching 7 bases. The CDR3 covers 13 residues. V gave up 6 bases and J gave up 2 bases; unmatched junction bases: 3.

The rearrangement links TRBV20-1 to TRBJ1-4; 8 bases are a match to TRBD1. Trimming cost V 5 bases and J 7 bases; bases outside gene matches: 12. Germline-derived CDR1 and CDR2 are DFQATT and SNEGSKA (reference sequence). The CDR3 loop spans 15 amino acids. As DNA, the CDR3 is TGCAGTGCTCCGGCTAGGACAGGGTTTCGTGAAAAACTGTTTTTT. It specifies CSAPARTGFREKLFF.

This clonotype was found a few times. The chain has TRBV5-5 and TRBJ2-3; no clear D gene. The CDR3 sequence is 16 residues long. CDR1 SGHKS and CDR2 YYEKEE come from the germline V gene (reference sequence). V dropped 0 bases and J dropped 2 bases, with 13 bases sitting between them. The CDR3 region is CASSLGQGSITDTQYF. The CDR3 DNA sequence: TGTGCCAGCAGCTTGGGACAAGGGTCAATCACAGATACGCAGTATTTT.

The chain combines TRBV12-3 or TRBV12-4 with TRBJ2-1; 7 bases agree with TRBD2. This CDR3 is built from 17 residues. Trimming took 4 bases from V and 1 from J; bases not matched to a gene: 10. The CDR3 coding sequence is TGTGCCAGCAGTTGGGACCTCGGCGGGAGTTCCTACAATGAGCAGTTCTTC. This gives the protein CASSWDLGGSSYNEQFF.

The rearrangement links TRBV5-1 to TRBJ2-2, with TRBD2 matching 10 bases. The V gene end was trimmed by 3 bases and the J gene end by 0 bases; junction bases not matched to a gene: 5. From germline, CDR1 is SGHRS and CDR2 YFSETQ. The CDR3 consists of 17 residues. CDR3 residues: CASSSNSGRANTGELFF. In DNA, the CDR3 is TGCGCCAGCAGCTCCAACAGCGGGAGGGCGAACACCGGGGAGCTGTTTTTT. The full variable domain, completed using reference TRBV5-1 and TRBJ2-2, is KAGVTQTPRYLIKTRGQQVTLSCSPISGHRSVSWYQQTPGQGLQFLFEYFSETQRNKGNFPGRFSGRQFSNSRSEMNVSTLELGDSALYLCASSSNSGRANTGELFFGEGSRLTVL.

This clonotype was found a few times. The chain uses TRBV4-1 and TRBJ2-7; D perhaps matches TRBD2 (6 bases). Germline CDR1 and CDR2: MGHRA and YSYEKL. Trimming cost V 4 bases and J 6 bases, with 16 bases left between them. The CDR3 runs 14 residues. CDR3: CASSRELAPREQYF. CDR3 DNA: TGCGCCAGCAGCCGCGAACTAGCCCCGCGCGAGCAGTACTTC.

As concerns this clonotype: One end of the junction does not line up with germline, which may come from a read error. The chain joins TRBV12-3 or TRBV12-4 to TRBJ2-1; 12 nucleotides agree with TRBD2. The CDR3 extends over 16 amino acids. CDR3 loop: CASSLVLAGGSNEQFF. The DNA of the CDR3 is TGCGCCAGCAGCTTGGTACTAGCGGGAGGTTCGAATGAGCAGTTCTTC.

This clonotype showed up just a few times. V gene TRBV28 combines with J gene TRBJ2-1; TRBD2 matches 8 bases. V trimming: 6 bases; J trimming: 6 bases; junction bases outside the gene matches: 10. Per the germline V gene, CDR1 is MDHEN and CDR2 is SYDVKM. This CDR3 contains 15 residues. CDR3 sequence: CASRHGTSRINEQFF. DNA of the CDR3: TGTGCCAGCAGGCACGGGACTAGTAGAATCAATGAGCAGTTCTTC.

The V gene is TRBV15, the J gene TRBJ2-6; D unresolved. Trimming took off 0 bases at V and 8 bases at J, with 8 bases between the two ends. There are 14 residues in the CDR3. Germline loops: CDR1 LNHNV, CDR2 YYDKDF (reference sequence). CDR3 coding DNA: TGTGCCACCAGCAGAGATCCGGGCTCCAACGTCCTGACTTTC. Its protein is CATSRDPGSNVLTF.

V usage is TRBV4-1 and J usage is TRBJ2-1; D gene uncertain. Trimming took 2 bases from V and 2 from J, leaving 13 bases between them. CDR1 MGHRA and CDR2 YSYEKL come from the germline V gene. The CDR3 runs 16 residues. CDR3 DNA sequence: TGCGCCAGCAGCCAATCTCAGGCCGCCGCCTACAATGAGCAGTTCTTC. This encodes CASSQSQAAAYNEQFF.

This sequence joins TRBV13 and TRBJ2-5; D unclear. The CDR3 extends over 13 amino acids. The V end lost 5 bases, the J end lost 7 bases, and 14 bases lay between the germline ends. Germline lookup yields CDR1 PRHDT and CDR2 FYEKMQ (reference sequence). The CDR3 protein is CASSPGLHGTQYF. In DNA, the CDR3 is TGTGCCAGCAGCCCTGGCCTCCACGGGACCCAGTACTTC.

The chain recombines TRBV6-2 or TRBV6-3 with TRBJ2-1; 11 bases are shared with TRBD2. Losses at the gene ends were 0 bases for V and 0 bases for J; bases not matched to a gene: 10. This CDR3 is 20 amino acids long. Germline lookup yields CDR1 MNHEY and CDR2 SVGEGT. The CDR3 region is CASSYSKVQGLAGSYNEQFF. CDR3 sequence (DNA): TGTGCCAGCAGTTACTCGAAGGTCCAAGGACTAGCGGGCTCCTACAATGAGCAGTTCTTC.

The chain employs TRBV30 and TRBJ2-7; 9 nucleotides match TRBD2. This CDR3 has 15 amino acids. The ends lost 2 bases at V and 3 bases at J; junction bases unmatched: 8. The germline V gene has CDR1 GTSNPN and CDR2 SVGIG (reference sequence). This chain's CDR3 is CAWSPPLAGIYEQYF. The CDR3 DNA reads TGTGCCTGGAGTCCACCTCTAGCGGGAATCTACGAGCAGTACTTC.

CDR3 in amino acids: CSVEVSGVGYYGYTF. Here the CDR3 DNA reads TGCAGCGTTGAAGTTTCAGGGGTGGGTTACTATGGCTACACCTTC. V gene TRBV29-1 combines with J gene TRBJ1-2; D perhaps matches TRBD1 (6 bases). V lost 1 base and J 3 bases, leaving 15 bases between the germline ends. Germline V lookup: CDR1 SQVTM, CDR2 ANQGSEA. The CDR3 extends over 15 amino acids.

V is TRBV24-1 and J is TRBJ1-3; D may be TRBD1 (5 bases). Trimming removed 2 bases from V and 6 bases from J, with 16 bases in between. The CDR3 contains 16 residues. The germline gives CDR1 KGHDR, CDR2 SFDVKD. The DNA for the CDR3 is TGTGCCACCAGTGATTCCCCCCCCACAGGACCAAACACCATATATTTT. It encodes CATSDSPPTGPNTIYF.

The CDR3 DNA reads as TGTGCCAGCAGGCGGACTAGCGGGAGGGAAGCCTACAATGAGCAGTTCTTC. This gives the protein CASRRTSGREAYNEQFF. V gene TRBV6-1 combines with J gene TRBJ2-1, with TRBD2 identical over 15 bases. This CDR3 region has 17 residues. Germline V gene data show CDR1 as MNHNS and CDR2 as SASEGT. V lost 6 bases to trimming and J lost 2 bases; unmatched junction nucleotides: 5.

The chain links TRBV20-1 to TRBJ2-3; no clear D. With 5 bases removed from V and 2 bases from J, the gap between germline ends came to 11 bases. From germline, CDR1 is DFQATT and CDR2 SNEGSKA (reference sequence). This CDR3 contains 13 residues. CDR3 residues: CSAHLWDTDTQYF. CDR3 nucleotide sequence: TGCAGTGCTCATCTATGGGACACAGATACGCAGTATTTT.

V usage is TRBV20-1 and J usage is TRBJ2-7, with 10 bases fitting TRBD2. J lost 3 bases, V lost 5 bases, and 10 bases had no gene match. The germline gives CDR1 DFQATT, CDR2 SNEGSKA (reference sequence). CDR3 length equals 15 residues. Written as DNA, the CDR3 is TGCAGTGCTCTGCCCACTAGCGGGGTTGTCTACGAGCAGTACTTC. Residues: CSALPTSGVVYEQYF.

The rearrangement links TRBV29-1 to TRBJ2-1; D is possibly TRBD2 (6 bases). Germline lookup yields CDR1 SQVTM and CDR2 ANQGSEA. V lost 5 bases and J 4 bases, leaving 15 bases between the germline ends. The CDR3 loop spans 14 amino acids. The CDR3 is CSVSTSKIYNEQFF. The CDR3 coding sequence is TGCAGCGTTAGTACTAGCAAGATATACAATGAGCAGTTCTTC.

This clonotype was seen repeatedly, ten times or more. V gene TRBV4-1 combines with J gene TRBJ2-4; tentatively, D is TRBD1 (5 bases). Deletions cut 5 bases from V and 1 base from J, with 15 bases between. CDR1 is MGHRA, CDR2 YSYEKL, per germline. CDR3 length: 16 amino acids. DNA of the CDR3: TGCGCCAGCAGCTTTCGACAGTTGTGGGCCAAAAACATTCAGTACTTC. It encodes CASSFRQLWAKNIQYF.